The present T cell receptor (beta chain) was sequenced within a study of vaccination effects on CD4 cells after COVID-19. Germline-derived CDR1 and CDR2 are SGHRS and YFSETQ. With V trimmed by 4 bases and J by 2 bases, 17 bases remained unmatched. The CDR3 totals 20 residues. This clone is deemed medium-sized. Its matching antigen is unknown. Using immunoSEQ multiplex PCR, the repertoire was profiled, and TCRdb retains in-frame clones only, with some absent. This table has 20,000 to 25,000 clones, around 76% appearing once. Using viral peptide pools, the ViraFEST assay grew out antigen-specific CD4+ T cells prior to sequencing. At the end of around 11 days of culture, CD4+ T cells were isolated. The vaccine recipients had no prior SARS-CoV-2 infection, with negative nucleocapsid antibodies. Fresh IL-2-containing medium replaced half the medium on days 3 and 7.

The V gene is TRBV5-1, the J gene TRBJ2-3, with 12 bases matching TRBD2. The clonotype originates from a human donor who received a COVID-19 vaccine. The sample consisted of CD4+ T cells from PBMCs cultured with HCoV-NL63 spike peptides, taken before COVID-19 vaccination. For the CDR3, the DNA is TGCGCCAGCAGCCTCGACGGGTTTACTAGCGGGAGGACAACCACAGATACGCAGTATTTT. Its translation is CASSLDGFTSGRTTTDTQYF.